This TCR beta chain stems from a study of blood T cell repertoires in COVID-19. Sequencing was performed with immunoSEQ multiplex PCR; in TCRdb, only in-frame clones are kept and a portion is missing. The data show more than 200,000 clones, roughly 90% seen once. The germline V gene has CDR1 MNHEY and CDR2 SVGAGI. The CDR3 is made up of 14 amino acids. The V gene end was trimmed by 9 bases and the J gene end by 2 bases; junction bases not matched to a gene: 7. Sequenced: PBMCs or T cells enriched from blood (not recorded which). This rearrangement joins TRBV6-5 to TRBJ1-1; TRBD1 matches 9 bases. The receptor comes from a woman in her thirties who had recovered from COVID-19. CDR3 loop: CASYRGLLNTEAFF. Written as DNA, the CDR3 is TGTGCCAGTTACAGGGGGCTTTTAAACACTGAAGCTTTCTTT.